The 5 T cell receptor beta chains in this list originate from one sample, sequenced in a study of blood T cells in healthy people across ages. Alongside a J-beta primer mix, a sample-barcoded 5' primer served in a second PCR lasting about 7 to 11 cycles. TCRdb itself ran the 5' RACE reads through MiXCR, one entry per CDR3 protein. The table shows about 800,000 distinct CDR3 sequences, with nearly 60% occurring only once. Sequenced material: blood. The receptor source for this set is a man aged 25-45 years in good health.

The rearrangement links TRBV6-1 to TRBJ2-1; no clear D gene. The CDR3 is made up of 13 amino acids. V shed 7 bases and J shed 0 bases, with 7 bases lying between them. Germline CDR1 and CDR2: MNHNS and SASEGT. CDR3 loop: CASMIGSYNEQFF. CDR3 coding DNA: TGTGCCAGCATGATCGGCTCCTACAATGAGCAGTTCTTC.

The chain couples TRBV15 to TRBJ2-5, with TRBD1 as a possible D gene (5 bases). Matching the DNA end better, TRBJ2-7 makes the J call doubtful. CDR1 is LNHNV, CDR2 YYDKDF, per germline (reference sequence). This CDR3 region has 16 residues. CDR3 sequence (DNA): TGTGCCACCAGCACATCACCCCCTAGGGGAAGGAACGAGCAGTACTTC. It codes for CATSTSPPRGRNEQYF.

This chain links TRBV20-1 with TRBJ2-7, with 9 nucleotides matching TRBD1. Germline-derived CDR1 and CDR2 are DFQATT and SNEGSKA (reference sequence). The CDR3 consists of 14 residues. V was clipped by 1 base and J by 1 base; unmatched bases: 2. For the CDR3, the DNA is TGCAGTGCTAGAGGGACAGGGGTGTCCTACGAGCAGTACTTC. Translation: CSARGTGVSYEQYF.

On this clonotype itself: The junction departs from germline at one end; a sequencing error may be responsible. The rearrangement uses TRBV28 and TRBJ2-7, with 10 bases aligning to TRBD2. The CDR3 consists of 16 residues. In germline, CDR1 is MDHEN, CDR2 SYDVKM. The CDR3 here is CASPPSGGAEAYEQYF. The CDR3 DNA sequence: TGTGCCAGCCCTCCCAGCGGGGGGGCGGAAGCCTATGAGCAGTACTTC.

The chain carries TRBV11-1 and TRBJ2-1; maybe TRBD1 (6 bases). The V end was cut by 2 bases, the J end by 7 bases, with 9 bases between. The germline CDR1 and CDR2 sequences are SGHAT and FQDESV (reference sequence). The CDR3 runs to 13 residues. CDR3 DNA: TGTGCCAGCAGCTTATTCCAGGGGAATGAGCAGTTCTTC. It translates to CASSLFQGNEQFF.